One sample yielded the 18 T cell receptor beta chains listed below, sequenced in a study of blood T cell repertoires in COVID-19. The data were produced by immunoSEQ multiplex PCR, yet TCRdb's version contains in-frame clones alone and is incomplete. The sample contains some 210,000 clones, under 90% of which appear only once. The specimen sequenced was peripheral blood. The receptors come from a human donor in a cohort sampled during active COVID-19.

The gene calls are TRBV5-1 and TRBJ2-3, with TRBD1 identical over 8 bases. Unmatched junction bases numbered 6, after V lost 6 bases and J lost 0 bases. The V gene's germline CDR1 is SGHRS and CDR2 YFSETQ. The CDR3 is made up of 15 amino acids. CDR3 nucleotides: TGCGCCAGCACCCGCAACAGGGGGAGCACAGATACGCAGTATTTT. Translation gives CASTRNRGSTDTQYF.

This clone was picked up one time. The chain uses TRBV10-2 and TRBJ2-3; 11 bases fit TRBD2. Germline CDR1 WSHSY, CDR2 SAAADI. The CDR3 is made up of 18 amino acids. V was clipped by 2 bases and J by 3 bases; unmatched bases: 10. This CDR3 reads CASSEALAGGSRTDTQYF. The CDR3, as DNA: TGCGCCAGCAGTGAGGCTCTAGCGGGGGGTTCGAGGACAGATACGCAGTATTTT.

The chain recombines TRBV2 with TRBJ2-5; no firm D call. This CDR3 contains 15 residues. Deletions cut 1 base from V and 1 base from J, with 10 bases between. Per the germline V gene, CDR1 is SNHLY and CDR2 is FYNNEI. The CDR3 nucleotides are TGTGCCAGCAGTGAAGAAGCAATCCCCCAAGAGACCCAGTACTTC. It specifies CASSEEAIPQETQYF.

The V gene is TRBV18, the J gene TRBJ1-2; tentatively, D is TRBD1 (6 bases). Per germline, CDR1 KGHSH and CDR2 LQKENI. V lost 6 bases, J lost 8 bases, and 19 bases lay in between. CDR3 length: 14 amino acids. Here the CDR3 reads CASSETRQDRGYTF. Written as DNA, the CDR3 is TGTGCCAGCTCCGAAACAAGACAGGATCGGGGCTACACCTTC.

The chain has TRBV3-1 (or the pseudogene TRBV3-2) and TRBJ2-1; tentatively, D is TRBD2 (5 bases). The germline V gene has CDR1 LGHDT and CDR2 YNNKEL (reference sequence). The V end lost 0 bases, the J end lost 8 bases, and 14 bases lay between the germline ends. There are 15 residues in the CDR3. The CDR3 protein is CASSQEGAGFDEQFF. Here the CDR3 DNA reads TGTGCCAGCAGCCAAGAGGGAGCAGGATTCGATGAGCAGTTCTTC.

This sequence joins TRBV7-2 and TRBJ2-2, with TRBD2 identical over 7 bases. CDR3 length equals 15 residues. CDR1 is SGHTA and CDR2 is FQGNSA in the germline V gene. The J segment lost 0 bases and the V segment lost 6 bases, leaving 4 bases of the junction unmatched. This chain's CDR3 is CASSPSGPNTGELFF. CDR3 bases: TGTGCCAGCAGTCCTAGCGGCCCGAACACCGGGGAGCTGTTTTTT. Full variable domain (rest looked up from reference TRBV7-2 and TRBJ2-2): GAGVSQSPSNKVTEKGKDVELRCDPISGHTALYWYRQSLGQGLEFLIYFQGNSAPDKSGLPSDRFSAERTGGSVSTLTIQRTQQEDSAVYLCASSPSGPNTGELFFGEGSRLTVL.

The rearrangement links TRBV2 to TRBJ2-4, with 12 nucleotides matching TRBD2. The junction had 16 bases not matched to a gene; V was cut back by 4 bases and J by 3 bases. The CDR3 has 20 residues. Germline-derived CDR1 and CDR2 are SNHLY and FYNNEI. CDR3 sequence reads: CASSAQPGLAGPEGKNIQYF. In DNA, the CDR3 is TGTGCCAGCAGTGCCCAACCGGGACTAGCGGGCCCCGAGGGCAAAAACATTCAGTACTTC.

On this clone itself: This CDR3 is also generated by other DNA sequences in the sample. V gene TRBV6-5 combines with J gene TRBJ1-5; D call uncertain. The CDR3 spans 14 residues. The V gene lost 7 bases and the J gene lost 0 bases, with 10 bases spanning the gap. Germline CDR1 is MNHEY and CDR2 is SVGAGI. This CDR3 reads CASNPTGSNQPQHF. CDR3 in DNA: TGTGCCAGCAATCCGACGGGTAGCAATCAGCCCCAGCATTTT.

This chain connects TRBV18 to TRBJ1-6, with 9 bases aligning to TRBD1. Germline assignment: CDR1 KGHSH and CDR2 LQKENI. The CDR3 covers 16 residues. With 5 bases clipped from V and 6 bases from J, the junction kept 8 bases outside the gene matches. The CDR3 sequence: CASSASQGASNSPLHF. CDR3 sequence (DNA): TGTGCCAGCTCAGCCTCACAGGGGGCGAGTAATTCACCCCTCCACTTT.

The gene calls are TRBV5-8 and TRBJ2-2; 9 bases match TRBD1. V trimming: 7 bases; J trimming: 3 bases; junction bases outside the gene matches: 7. The CDR3 loop spans 15 amino acids. Germline loops: CDR1 SGHTS, CDR2 YDEGEE. The chain's CDR3 is CASFNRGHYTGELFF. CDR3 nucleotides: TGTGCCAGCTTTAACAGGGGGCATTACACCGGGGAGCTGTTTTTT.

V is TRBV18 and J is TRBJ1-3, with D unclear. CDR3 length: 14 residues. Per the germline V gene, CDR1 is KGHSH and CDR2 is LQKENI. The V end was cut by 6 bases, the J end by 1 base, with 10 bases between. The CDR3 coding sequence is TGTGCCAGCTCCCCATCGGGTTCTGGAAACACCATATATTTT. Translating it yields CASSPSGSGNTIYF.

The V call is TRBV18, the J call TRBJ2-3; tentatively, D is TRBD1 (5 bases). Trimming removed 7 bases from V and 3 bases from J, with 11 bases in between. This CDR3 comprises 13 residues. Germline values: CDR1 KGHSH, CDR2 LQKENI. CDR3 in DNA: TGTGCCAGCTTCGACAGTTATACAGATACGCAGTATTTT. Translating gives CASFDSYTDTQYF.

V gene TRBV30 combines with J gene TRBJ1-4; possible D gene TRBD1, 5 bases. Trimming took off 4 bases at V and 8 bases at J, with 11 bases between the two ends. There are 12 residues in the CDR3. Germline CDR1 GTSNPN, CDR2 SVGIG (reference sequence). Written as DNA, the CDR3 is TGTGCCTGGAACCGGGGGTCGGAAAAACTGTTTTTT. It specifies CAWNRGSEKLFF.

V is TRBV28 and J is TRBJ2-5, with 9 bases lining up with TRBD1. Losses at the gene ends were 5 bases for V and 2 bases for J; bases not matched to a gene: 12. The CDR3 length is 17 residues. Germline V lookup: CDR1 MDHEN, CDR2 SYDVKM. CDR3 residues: CASSPTPDRGIQETQYF. The DNA of the CDR3 is TGTGCCAGCAGTCCCACACCTGACAGGGGGATACAAGAGACCCAGTACTTC.

The chain carries TRBV19 and TRBJ1-5; 7 positions match TRBD1. Germline CDR1 LNHDA, CDR2 SQIVND (reference sequence). The trim removed 7 bases at V and 6 bases at J, leaving 3 bases unmatched. The CDR3 runs to 12 residues. CDR3 nucleotide sequence: TGTGCCAGTACCCAGGGGGGTCAGCCCCAGCATTTT. Translation: CASTQGGQPQHF.

The J gene is TRBJ1-1, the V gene TRBV6-1; no clear D gene. Germline loops: CDR1 MNHNS, CDR2 SASEGT. This CDR3 has 14 residues. The germline V and J ends were trimmed by 2 bases and 4 bases, with 11 bases remaining between them. The CDR3 reads CASSEIQVPTEAFF. In DNA, the CDR3 is TGTGCCAGCAGTGAAATTCAGGTACCCACTGAAGCTTTCTTT.

The rearrangement links TRBV9 to TRBJ2-2; no definite D call. The germline CDR1 and CDR2 sequences are SGDLS and YYNGEE. V was cut by 0 bases and J by 4 bases, with 4 bases left in between. The CDR3 totals 13 residues. Written as DNA, the CDR3 is TGTGCCAGCAGCGTAGGGCCCACCGGGGAGCTGTTTTTT. It codes for CASSVGPTGELFF.

For this clone: The sample holds other DNA sequences that translate to the same CDR3. This sequence joins TRBV20-1 and TRBJ1-1, with a tentative D call TRBD1 (6 bases). Germline V CDR1 and CDR2: DFQATT, SNEGSKA (reference sequence). The length of the CDR3 is 11 residues. V lost 5 bases to trimming and J lost 7 bases, with 11 bases between them. In DNA, the CDR3 is TGCAGTGCTCCAGGACAGAGTGAAGCTTTCTTT. Residues: CSAPGQSEAFF.